This TCR beta chain was documented in a study of blood T cell repertoires in COVID-19. As for the study in general: The United States, Italy and Spain provided the acute and convalescent COVID-19 samples. Nucleic acid was either cDNA or gDNA, and it came from T cells, B-cell-depleted T cells, or PBMCs.

In the source study's methods: Reference gene primer amplification gave estimated nucleated cell counts. Profiled with immunoSEQ multiplex PCR; TCRdb holds only in-frame clones, not every one. That table furnishes V, J and clone size, whereas the DNA furnished D and trimming. The sample shows about 310,000 clones, roughly 84% of them seen only once. Germline lookup yields CDR1 MNHNS and CDR2 SASEGT. The ends were cut back, 2 bases at V and 9 bases at J, with 11 bases in the middle. The CDR3 sequence is 14 residues long. The source of this sequence is a man aged 50-59 years with active or convalescent COVID-19. Sequenced material: peripheral blood. The gene calls are TRBV6-1 and TRBJ1-6; D not resolved. CDR3 DNA sequence: TGTGCCAGCAGTGAACTACACTCGGGTTCACCCCTCCACTTT. It codes for CASSELHSGSPLHF.